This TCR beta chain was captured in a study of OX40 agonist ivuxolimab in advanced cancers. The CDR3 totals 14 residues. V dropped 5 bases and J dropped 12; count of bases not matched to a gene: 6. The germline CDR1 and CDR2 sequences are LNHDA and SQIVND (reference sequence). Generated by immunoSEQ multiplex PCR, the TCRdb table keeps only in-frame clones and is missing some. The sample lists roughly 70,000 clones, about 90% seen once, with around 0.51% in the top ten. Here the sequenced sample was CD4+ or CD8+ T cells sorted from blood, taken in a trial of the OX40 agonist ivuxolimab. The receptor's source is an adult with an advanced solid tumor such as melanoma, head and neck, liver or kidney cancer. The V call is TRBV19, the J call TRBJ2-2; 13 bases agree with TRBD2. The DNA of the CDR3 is TGTGCCAGTAGTCTACTAGCGGGAGGGCCTCAGCTGTTTTTT. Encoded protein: CASSLLAGGPQLFF.